This T cell receptor (beta chain) derives from a study of blood T cell repertoires in COVID-19 (dated by TCRdb to 2020 to 2021). For the wider study: Samples from collaborators originated in the United States, Italy and Spain and spanned both the acute and convalescent phases of COVID-19. The prospective study material was composed of cDNA or gDNA derived from T cells, B-cell-depleted T cells, or PBMCs. Deeply sampled blood TCRbeta repertoires from subjects exposed to, actively infected with, or recovered from COVID-19 were included in the dataset. A freely available public database, intended as a resource for researchers studying the immune response to SARS-CoV-2, is where the repertoires were released. Samples were obtained from the ongoing ImmuneRACE study (first 160 participants) and from 1,254 subjects provided by 6 global collaborators. Sample metadata almost always included a de-identified subject ID, COVID-19 status, age in years and sex. Where available, HLA class I and class II types were obtained from metadata supplied by the sample provider rather than from assay-based typing. The paper's findings and limits, for the study overall: How much clinical and demographic metadata was included differed by source and by participant, and the metadata was provided uncurated.

TCRbeta CDR3 regions were amplified from genomic DNA using the immunoSEQ Assay, a bias-controlled multiplex PCR. Per the source publication's procedure: Within the assay, amplification of reference gene primers was used to estimate how many nucleated cells each sample contained. To quantify the absolute abundance of each unique TCRbeta CDR3 rearrangement, sequence reads were collapsed and filtered. For each sample, productive Simpson clonality was calculated as the square root of Simpson's diversity index across productive rearrangements. TCRdb took over this immuneACCESS table, retaining in-frame rearrangements with V and J assigned. Such tables are incomplete; in checked studies, under half of the missing clones stem from an unresolved V gene, and the remainder is unexplained. V, J and clone size are taken as reported in that table, and D and trimming were inferred from the DNA itself. The sample table holds about 20,000 clones, of which roughly 85% were seen once. Of the sample, less than 35% falls within the top ten clones.

Taken from cysteine to phenylalanine, the CDR3 has 16 residues. The entry retains the CDR3 DNA only, 48 bases that are in frame from base 1. At the junction V is shortened by 1 base and J by 6 bases, with 18 bases in between. Looking up the germline V gene (reference sequence) yields CDR1 SEHNR and CDR2 FQNEAQ. To note about this clone: What this receptor recognizes is not known. Qualities for individual bases were not recorded, and no much larger clone is one base off.

The collaborating institutions used their own protocols to collect whole blood in K2EDTA tubes. For TCRbeta analysis, collaborators shipped samples in one of three forms: frozen whole blood, isolated PBMCs, or DNA extracted from either of those sample types. This TCR was sampled from a human donor with active COVID-19. The donor label of this sample is uncertain. The specimen was peripheral blood. The sequence links TRBV7-9 to TRBJ1-1; no D segment can be confidently identified. In nucleotide form, the sequence is TGTGCCAGCAGCTTAGGGACTAGGCCGCGGGAACCTGAAGCTTTCTTT. Translation gives CASSLGTRPREPEAFF. The CDR3 plus the reference TRBV7-9 and TRBJ1-1 genes for the other parts give the full variable domain: DTGVSQNPRHKITKRGQNVTFRCDPISEHNRLYWYRQTLGQGPEFLTYFQNEAQLEKSRLLSDRFSAERPKGSFSTLEIQRTEQGDSAMYLCASSLGTRPREPEAFFGQGTRLTVV.